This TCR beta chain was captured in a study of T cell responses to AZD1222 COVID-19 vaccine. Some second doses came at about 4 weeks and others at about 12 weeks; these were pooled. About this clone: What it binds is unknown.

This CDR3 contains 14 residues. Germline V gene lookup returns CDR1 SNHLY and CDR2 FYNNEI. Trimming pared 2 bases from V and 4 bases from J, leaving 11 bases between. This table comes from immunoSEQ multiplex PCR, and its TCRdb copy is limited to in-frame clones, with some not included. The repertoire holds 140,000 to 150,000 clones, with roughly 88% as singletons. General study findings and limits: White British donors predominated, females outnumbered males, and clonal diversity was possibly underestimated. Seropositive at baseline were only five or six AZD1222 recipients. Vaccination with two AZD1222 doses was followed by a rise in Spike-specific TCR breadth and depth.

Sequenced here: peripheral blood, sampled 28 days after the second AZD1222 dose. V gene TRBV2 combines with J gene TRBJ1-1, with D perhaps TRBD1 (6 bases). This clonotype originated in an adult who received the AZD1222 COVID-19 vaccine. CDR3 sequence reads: CASSERTVGTEAFF. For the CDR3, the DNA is TGTGCCAGCAGTGAAAGGACAGTGGGCACTGAAGCTTTCTTT.